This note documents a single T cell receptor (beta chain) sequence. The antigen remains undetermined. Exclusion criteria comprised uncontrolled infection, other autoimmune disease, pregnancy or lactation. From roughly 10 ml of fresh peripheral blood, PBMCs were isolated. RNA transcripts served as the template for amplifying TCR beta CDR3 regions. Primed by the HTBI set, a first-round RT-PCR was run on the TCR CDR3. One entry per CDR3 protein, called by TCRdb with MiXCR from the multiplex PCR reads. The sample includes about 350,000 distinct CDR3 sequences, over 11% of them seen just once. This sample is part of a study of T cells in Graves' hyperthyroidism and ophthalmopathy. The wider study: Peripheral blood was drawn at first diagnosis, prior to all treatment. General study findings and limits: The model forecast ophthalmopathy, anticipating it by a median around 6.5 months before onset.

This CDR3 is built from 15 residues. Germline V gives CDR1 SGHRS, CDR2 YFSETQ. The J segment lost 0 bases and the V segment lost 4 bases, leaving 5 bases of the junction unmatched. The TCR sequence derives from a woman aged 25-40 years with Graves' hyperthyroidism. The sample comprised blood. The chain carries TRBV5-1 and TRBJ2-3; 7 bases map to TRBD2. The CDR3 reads CASSPVSGSTDTQYF. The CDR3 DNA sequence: TGCGCCAGCAGCCCAGTTAGCGGGAGCACAGATACGCAGTATTTT.